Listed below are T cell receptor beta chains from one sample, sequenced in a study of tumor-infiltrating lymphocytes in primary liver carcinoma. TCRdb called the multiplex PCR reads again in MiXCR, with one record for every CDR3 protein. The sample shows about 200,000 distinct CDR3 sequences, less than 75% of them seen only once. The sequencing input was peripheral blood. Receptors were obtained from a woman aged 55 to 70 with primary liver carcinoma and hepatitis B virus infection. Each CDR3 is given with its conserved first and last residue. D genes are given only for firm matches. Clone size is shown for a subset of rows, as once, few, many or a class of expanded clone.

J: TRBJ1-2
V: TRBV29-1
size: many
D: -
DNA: TGCAGCGACGGGACTTCAGGGGCGGGCTACACCTTC
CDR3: CSDGTSGAGYTF

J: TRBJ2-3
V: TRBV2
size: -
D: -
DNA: TGTGCCAGCAGTAGGGTCCGAAATACAGATACGCAGTATTTT
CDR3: CASSRVRNTDTQYF

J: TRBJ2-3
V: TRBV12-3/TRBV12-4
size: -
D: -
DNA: TGTGCCTGCCGTTACACAGATACGCAGTATTTT
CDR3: CACRYTDTQYF

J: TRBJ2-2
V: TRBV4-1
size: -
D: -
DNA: TGCGCCAGCAAGTTAAAGACTCCAACGGGGGAGCTGTTTTTT
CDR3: CASKLKTPTGELFF

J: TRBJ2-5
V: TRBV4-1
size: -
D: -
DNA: TGCGCCGGCTCATCAACGGAAGAGACCCAGTACTTC
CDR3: CAGSSTEETQYF

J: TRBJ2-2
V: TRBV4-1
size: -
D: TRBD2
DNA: TGCGCCAGCAGGACTAGCGGGAACACCGGGGGCCTGTTTTTT
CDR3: CASRTSGNTGGLFF

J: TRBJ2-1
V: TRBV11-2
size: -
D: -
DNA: TGTGTCAGCAGCGGGGGACAGGGTTACAATGAGCAGTTCTTC
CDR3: CVSSGGQGYNEQFF

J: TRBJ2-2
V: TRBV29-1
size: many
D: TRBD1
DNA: TGCAGCGTCCGACAGGGGATGAACACCGGGGAGCTGTTTTTT
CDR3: CSVRQGMNTGELFF

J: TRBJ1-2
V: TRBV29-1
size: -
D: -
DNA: TGCAGCGTCCCCAGCGGGGCAGGAAGGCTTTCTGGCTACACCTTC
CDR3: CSVPSGAGRLSGYTF

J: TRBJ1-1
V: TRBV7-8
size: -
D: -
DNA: TGTGCCAGCAGCCCCCGGGTCACCTCGGGAGCTTTCTTT
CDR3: CASSPRVTSGAFF

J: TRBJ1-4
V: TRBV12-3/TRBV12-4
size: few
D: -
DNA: TGTGCCAGCAGTCCACAGGAGTGGGTCTGGGCTAATGAAAAACTGTTTTTT
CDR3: CASSPQEWVWANEKLFF

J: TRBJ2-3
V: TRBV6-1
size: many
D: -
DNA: TGTGCCAGCAGTCCAATAGGTCCCAGGCAGTATTTT
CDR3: CASSPIGPRQYF

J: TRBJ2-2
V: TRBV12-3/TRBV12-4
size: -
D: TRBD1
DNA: TGTGCCAGCAGTTATTATCGGACAGGGGGCTGGACCGGGGAGCTGTTTTTT
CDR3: CASSYYRTGGWTGELFF

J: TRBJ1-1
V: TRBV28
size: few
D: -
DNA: TGTGCCAGCAGTTTACAGCGGACGGCCTTAGGAGCTTTCTTT
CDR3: CASSLQRTALGAFF

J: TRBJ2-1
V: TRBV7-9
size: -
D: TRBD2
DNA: TGTGCCAGCAGCTTATGGCGATCTAGCGGGATACTCCATGAGCAGTTCTTC
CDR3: CASSLWRSSGILHEQFF

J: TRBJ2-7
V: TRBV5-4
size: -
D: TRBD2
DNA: TGTGCCAGCAGCTCCATAGCGGGAATTACCTACGAGCAGTACTTC
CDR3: CASSSIAGITYEQYF

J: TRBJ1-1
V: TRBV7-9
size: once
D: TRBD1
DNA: TGTGTCAGCAGCCGACCGGGGACAGGGGGCACTGAAGCTTTCTTT
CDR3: CVSSRPGTGGTEAFF

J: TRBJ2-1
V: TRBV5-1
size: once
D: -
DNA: TGCCTCAGCAGCTTGGAGCCCCAGGGGTCGGGCAATGAGCAGTTCTTC
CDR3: CLSSLEPQGSGNEQFF

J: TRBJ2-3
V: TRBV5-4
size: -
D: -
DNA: TGTGCCAGCAGCTCACGTCGGACAGACAGAGATACGCAGTATTTT
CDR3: CASSSRRTDRDTQYF

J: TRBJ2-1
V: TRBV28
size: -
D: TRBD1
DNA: TGTGTCAGCAGAGGGGACCCGGGACAGGGGAGGGATGAGCAGTTCTTC
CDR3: CVSRGDPGQGRDEQFF

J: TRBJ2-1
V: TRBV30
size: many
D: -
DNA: TGTGCCTGGAGTGTGGTTGAGGGGGACAAGCGGGCACGGAGCTCCTACAATGAGCAGTTCTTC
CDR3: CAWSVVEGDKRARSSYNEQFF

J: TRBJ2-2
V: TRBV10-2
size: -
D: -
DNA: TGCGCCAGCAGTGACCGTACCACCGGGGAGTTGCTTTTT
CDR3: CASSDRTTGELLF

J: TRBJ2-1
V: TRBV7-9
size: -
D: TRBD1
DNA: TGTGCCAGCAGCTCGACAGGGGGCGCGTTTTCGAATGAGCAGTTCTTC
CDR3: CASSSTGGAFSNEQFF

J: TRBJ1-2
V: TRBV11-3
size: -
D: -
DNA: TGTGTCAGCAGCTTAGCGACGGTTCTTGATGGCCACACCTTC
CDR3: CVSSLATVLDGHTF

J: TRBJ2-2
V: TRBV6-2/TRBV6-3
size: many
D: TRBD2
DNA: TGTGCCAGCAGTCGTACTCTAGCGGGAGTCGGGGAGCTGTTTTTT
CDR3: CASSRTLAGVGELFF

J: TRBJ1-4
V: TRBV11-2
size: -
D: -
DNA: TGTGCCAGCAGTCCCCTAGGGACTAATGAAAAACTGGTTTTT
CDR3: CASSPLGTNEKLVF

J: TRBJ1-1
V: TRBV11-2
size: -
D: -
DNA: TGTGCCAGCAGTCTGCAACTTAGGGGGAACACTGAAGCTTTCTTT
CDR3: CASSLQLRGNTEAFF

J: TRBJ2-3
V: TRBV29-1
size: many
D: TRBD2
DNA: TGCAGCGTCAGAGGGAGTAGCGGGAGGGCCTTAGATACGCAGTATTTT
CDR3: CSVRGSSGRALDTQYF

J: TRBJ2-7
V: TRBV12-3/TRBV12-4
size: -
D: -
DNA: TGTCCCAGCAGCCGAACAGAGCCCTATGAGCAGTACTTC
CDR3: CPSSRTEPYEQYF

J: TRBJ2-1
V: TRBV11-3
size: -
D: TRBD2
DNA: TGTGCCAGCAGCTTAGAGTCTCTTGCGGGAGGCAATGAGCGATCCTTC
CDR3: CASSLESLAGGNERSF

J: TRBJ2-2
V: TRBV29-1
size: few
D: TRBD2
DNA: TGCAGCGTGATAGCGGGAGGGTCGGTTAACACCGGGGAGCTGTTTTTT
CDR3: CSVIAGGSVNTGELFF

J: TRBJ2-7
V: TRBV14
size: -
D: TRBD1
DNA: TGTGCCAGCAGCCGACCCGGGACAGTTGGGGGCGAGCAGTTCTTT
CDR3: CASSRPGTVGGEQFF

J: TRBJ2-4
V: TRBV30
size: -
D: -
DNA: TGTGCCTGGAGTGAGGGTACATTAGCCAGAAACATTCAGTACTTC
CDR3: CAWSEGTLARNIQYF

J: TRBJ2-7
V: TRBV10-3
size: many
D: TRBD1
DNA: TGTGCCATCAGTGCCACGGGGACAGGGGGTAGTGACGAGCAGTACTTC
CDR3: CAISATGTGGSDEQYF

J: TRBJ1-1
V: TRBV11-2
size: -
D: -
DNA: TGTGCCAGCAGCTTGGCCGTGGGAGCTTTCTTT
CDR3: CASSLAVGAFF

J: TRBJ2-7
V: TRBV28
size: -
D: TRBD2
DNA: TGTGCCAGCATGAGGGAGGGGTACGAGCAGTACTTC
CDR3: CASMREGYEQYF

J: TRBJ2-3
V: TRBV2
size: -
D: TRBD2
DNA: TGTGCCAGCAGTGAAGATGGACTAGCGGGAGTGGTGAATACGCAGTATTTT
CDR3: CASSEDGLAGVVNTQYF

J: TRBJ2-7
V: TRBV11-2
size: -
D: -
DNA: TGTGCCAGCAGCTTTAACCGGGGAGCCTCCTACGAGCAGTACTTC
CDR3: CASSFNRGASYEQYF

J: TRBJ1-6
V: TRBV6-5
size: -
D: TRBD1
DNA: TGTGCCAGCAGTTACTCAGGGACAGCGAGCGATAATTCACCCCTCCACTTT
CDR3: CASSYSGTASDNSPLHF

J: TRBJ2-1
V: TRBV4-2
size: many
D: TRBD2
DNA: TGTGCCAGCAGCCAAGGGGCGGGAGGGCCCTACAATGAGCAGTTCTTC
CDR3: CASSQGAGGPYNEQFF

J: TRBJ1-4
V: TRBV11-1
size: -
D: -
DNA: TGTGCCAGCAGCAAGGGGACTAATGAAGAACTGTTTTTT
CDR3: CASSKGTNEELFF

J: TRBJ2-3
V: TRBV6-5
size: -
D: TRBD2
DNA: TGTGCCAGCAGCGCCGGGACTAGTGACGCAGATACGCAGTATTTT
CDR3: CASSAGTSDADTQYF

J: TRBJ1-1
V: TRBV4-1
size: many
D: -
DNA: TGCGCCAGCAGCCAGGGCCCCCTCGGCACTGAAGCTTTCTTT
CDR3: CASSQGPLGTEAFF

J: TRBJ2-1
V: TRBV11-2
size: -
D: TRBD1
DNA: TGTGCCAGCAGCACCGGGACAGGGGTCTACAATGAGCACTTCTTC
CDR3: CASSTGTGVYNEHFF